This paragraph reports one TCR beta chain. Germline CDR1 and CDR2: LGHNA and YNFKEQ. The CDR3 loop spans 19 amino acids. V lost 3 bases to trimming and J lost 2 bases; unmatched junction nucleotides: 9. This sample is part of a study of blood T cell repertoires in COVID-19. TCRdb's copy holds only in-frame clones and misses some; the assay was immunoSEQ multiplex PCR. Of 200,000 to 250,000 clones detected, roughly four fifths appear once; the ten largest clones hold about 1.8%. Sequences were obtained from PBMCs or T cells enriched from blood (not recorded which). The chain has TRBV4-2 and TRBJ2-2; 13 positions match TRBD2. This TCR was sampled from a man aged 55 to 69 who had recovered from COVID-19. CDR3 sequence reads: CASSHNLLAGGHNTGELFF. The CDR3 nucleotides are TGTGCCAGCAGCCATAATTTACTAGCGGGGGGGCATAACACCGGGGAGCTGTTTTTT.